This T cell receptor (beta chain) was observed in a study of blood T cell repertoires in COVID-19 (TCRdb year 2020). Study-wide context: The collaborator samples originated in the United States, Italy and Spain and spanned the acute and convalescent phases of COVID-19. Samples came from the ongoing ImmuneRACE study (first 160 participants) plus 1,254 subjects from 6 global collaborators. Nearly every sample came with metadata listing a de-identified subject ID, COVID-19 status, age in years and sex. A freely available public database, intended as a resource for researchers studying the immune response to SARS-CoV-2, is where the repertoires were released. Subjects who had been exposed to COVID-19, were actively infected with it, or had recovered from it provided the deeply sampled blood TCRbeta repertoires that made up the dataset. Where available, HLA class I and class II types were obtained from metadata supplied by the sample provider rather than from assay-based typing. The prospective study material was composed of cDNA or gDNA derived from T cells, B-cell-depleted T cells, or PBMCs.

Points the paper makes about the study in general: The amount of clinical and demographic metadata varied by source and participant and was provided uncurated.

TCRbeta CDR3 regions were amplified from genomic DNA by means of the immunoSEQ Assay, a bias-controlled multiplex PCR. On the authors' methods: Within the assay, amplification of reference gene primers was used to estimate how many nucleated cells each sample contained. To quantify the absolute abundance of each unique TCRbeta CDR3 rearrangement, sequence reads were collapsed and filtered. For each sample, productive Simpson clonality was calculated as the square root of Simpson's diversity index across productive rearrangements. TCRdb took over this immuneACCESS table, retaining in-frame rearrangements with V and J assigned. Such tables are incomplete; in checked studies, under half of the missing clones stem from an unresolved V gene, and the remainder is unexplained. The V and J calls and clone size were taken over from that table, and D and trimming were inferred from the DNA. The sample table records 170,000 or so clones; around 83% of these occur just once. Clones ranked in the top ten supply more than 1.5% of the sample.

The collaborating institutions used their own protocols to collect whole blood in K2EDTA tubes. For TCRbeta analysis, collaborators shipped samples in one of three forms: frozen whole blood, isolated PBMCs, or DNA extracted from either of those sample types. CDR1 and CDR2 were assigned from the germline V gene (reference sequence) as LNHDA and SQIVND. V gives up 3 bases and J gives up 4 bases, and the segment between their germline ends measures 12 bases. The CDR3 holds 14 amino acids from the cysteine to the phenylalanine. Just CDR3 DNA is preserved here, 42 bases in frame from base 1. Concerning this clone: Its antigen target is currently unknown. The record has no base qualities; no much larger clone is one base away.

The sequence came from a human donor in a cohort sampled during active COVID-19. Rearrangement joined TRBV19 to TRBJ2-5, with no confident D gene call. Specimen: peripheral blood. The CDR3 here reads CASSIYQDGETQYF. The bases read TGTGCCAGTAGTATTTATCAGGATGGAGAGACCCAGTACTTC.